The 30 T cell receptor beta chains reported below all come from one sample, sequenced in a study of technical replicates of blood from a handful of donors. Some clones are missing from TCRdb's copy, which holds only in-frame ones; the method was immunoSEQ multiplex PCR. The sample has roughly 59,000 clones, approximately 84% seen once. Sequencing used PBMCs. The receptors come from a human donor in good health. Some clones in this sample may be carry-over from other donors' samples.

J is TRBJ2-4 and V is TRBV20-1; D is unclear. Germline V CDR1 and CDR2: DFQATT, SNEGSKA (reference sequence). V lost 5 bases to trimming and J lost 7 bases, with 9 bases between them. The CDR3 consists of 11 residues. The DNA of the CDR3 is TGCAGTGCTGCGACTGGGAACATTCAGTACTTC. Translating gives CSAATGNIQYF.

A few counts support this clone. CDR3 protein: CASSPRDRTEAFF. CDR3 coding DNA: TGTGCCAGCAGTCCTCGGGACAGAACAGAAGCTTTCTTT. V and J are TRBV6-5 and TRBJ1-1, with 7 bases lining up with TRBD1. The CDR3 is 13 amino acids. Germline CDR1 is MNHEY and CDR2 is SVGAGI. With 5 bases clipped from V and 8 bases from J, the junction kept 8 bases outside the gene matches.

CDR3 bases: TGTGCCAGCAGCCCCCGACTAGCGGGAACGAGTTTGGGTGAGCAGTTCTTC. It encodes CASSPRLAGTSLGEQFF. The J gene is TRBJ2-1, the V gene TRBV9, with 11 bases that match TRBD2. Unmatched junction bases numbered 15, after V lost 4 bases and J lost 9 bases. This CDR3 spans 17 amino acids. CDR1 SGDLS and CDR2 YYNGEE come from the germline V gene.

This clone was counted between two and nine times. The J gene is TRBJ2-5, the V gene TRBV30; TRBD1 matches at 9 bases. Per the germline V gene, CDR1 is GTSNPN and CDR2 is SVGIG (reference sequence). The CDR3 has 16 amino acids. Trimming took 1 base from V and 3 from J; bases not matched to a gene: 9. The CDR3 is CAWSAEGQGRKETQYF. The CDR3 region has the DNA TGTGCCTGGAGTGCCGAGGGACAGGGAAGAAAAGAGACCCAGTACTTC. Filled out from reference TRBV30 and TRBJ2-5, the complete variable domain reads SQTIHQWPATLVQPVGSPLSLECTVEGTSNPNLYWYRQAAGRGLQLLFYSVGIGQISSEVPQNLSASRPQDRQFILSSKKLLLSDSGFYLCAWSAEGQGRKETQYFGPGTRLLVL.

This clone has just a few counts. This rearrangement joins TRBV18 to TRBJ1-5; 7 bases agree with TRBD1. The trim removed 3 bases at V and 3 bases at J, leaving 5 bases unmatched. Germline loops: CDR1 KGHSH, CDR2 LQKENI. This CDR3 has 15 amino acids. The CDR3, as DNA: TGTGCCAGCTCACCGGACAGGAACCACAATCAGCCCCAGCATTTT. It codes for CASSPDRNHNQPQHF.

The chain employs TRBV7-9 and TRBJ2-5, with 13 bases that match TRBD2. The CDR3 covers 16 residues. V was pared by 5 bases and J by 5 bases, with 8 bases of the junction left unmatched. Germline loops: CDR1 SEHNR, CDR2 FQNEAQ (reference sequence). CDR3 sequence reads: CASSQLAGGPWETQYF. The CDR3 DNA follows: TGTGCCAGCAGCCAACTAGCGGGAGGGCCTTGGGAGACCCAGTACTTC.

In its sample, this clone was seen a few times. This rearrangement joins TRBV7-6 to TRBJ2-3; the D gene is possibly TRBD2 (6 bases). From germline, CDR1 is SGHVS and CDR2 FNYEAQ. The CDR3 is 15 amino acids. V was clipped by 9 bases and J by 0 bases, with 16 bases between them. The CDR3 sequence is CASSGGDFSTDTQYF. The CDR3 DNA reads TGTGCCAGTTCCGGCGGGGACTTTAGCACAGATACGCAGTATTTT.

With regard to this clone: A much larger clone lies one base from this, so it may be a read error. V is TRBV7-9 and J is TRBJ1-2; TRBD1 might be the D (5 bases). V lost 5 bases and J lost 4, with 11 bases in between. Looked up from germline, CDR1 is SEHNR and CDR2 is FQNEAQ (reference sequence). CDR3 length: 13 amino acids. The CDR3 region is CASSPWDFYGYTF. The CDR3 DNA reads TGTGCCAGCAGCCCCTGGGACTTCTATGGCTACACCTTC.

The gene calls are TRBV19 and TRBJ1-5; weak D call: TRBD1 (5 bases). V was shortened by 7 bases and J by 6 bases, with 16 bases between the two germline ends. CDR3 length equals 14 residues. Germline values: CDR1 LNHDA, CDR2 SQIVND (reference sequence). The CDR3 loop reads CASTMEGRFQPQHF. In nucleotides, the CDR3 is TGTGCCAGTACCATGGAGGGACGGTTTCAGCCCCAGCATTTT.

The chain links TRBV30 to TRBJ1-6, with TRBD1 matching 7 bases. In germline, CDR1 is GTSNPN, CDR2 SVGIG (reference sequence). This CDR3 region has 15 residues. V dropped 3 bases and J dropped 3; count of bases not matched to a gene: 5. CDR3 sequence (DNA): TGTGCCTGGAGCGCGTCAGGGGGCTATAATTCACCCCTCCACTTT. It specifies CAWSASGGYNSPLHF. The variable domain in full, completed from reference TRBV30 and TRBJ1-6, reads SQTIHQWPATLVQPVGSPLSLECTVEGTSNPNLYWYRQAAGRGLQLLFYSVGIGQISSEVPQNLSASRPQDRQFILSSKKLLLSDSGFYLCAWSASGGYNSPLHFGNGTRLTVT.

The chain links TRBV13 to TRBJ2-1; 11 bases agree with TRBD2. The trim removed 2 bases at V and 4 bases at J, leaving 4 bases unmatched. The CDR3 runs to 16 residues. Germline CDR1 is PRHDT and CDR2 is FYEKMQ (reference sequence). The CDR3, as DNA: TGTGCCAGCAGCTTAAGTAGCGGGGGGGCGTACAATGAGCAGTTCTTC. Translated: CASSLSSGGAYNEQFF.

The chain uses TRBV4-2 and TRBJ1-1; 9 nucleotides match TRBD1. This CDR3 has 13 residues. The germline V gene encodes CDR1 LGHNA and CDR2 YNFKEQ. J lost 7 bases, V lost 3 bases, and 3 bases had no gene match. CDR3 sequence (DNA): TGTGCCAGCAGCCAGGACAGGGGAGGTGAAGCTTTCTTT. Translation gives CASSQDRGGEAFF.

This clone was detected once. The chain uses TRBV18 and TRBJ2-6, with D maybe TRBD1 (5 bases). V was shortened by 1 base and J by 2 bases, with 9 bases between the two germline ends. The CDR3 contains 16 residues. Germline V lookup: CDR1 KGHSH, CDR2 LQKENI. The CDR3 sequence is CASSPQGIAGANVLTF. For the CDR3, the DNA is TGTGCCAGCTCACCACAGGGGATAGCTGGGGCCAACGTCCTGACTTTC. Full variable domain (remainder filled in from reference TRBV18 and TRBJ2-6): NAGVMQNPRHLVRRRGQEARLRCSPMKGHSHVYWYRQLPEEGLKFMVYLQKENIIDESGMPKERFSAEFPKEGPSILRIQQVVRGDSAAYFCASSPQGIAGANVLTFGAGSRLTVL.

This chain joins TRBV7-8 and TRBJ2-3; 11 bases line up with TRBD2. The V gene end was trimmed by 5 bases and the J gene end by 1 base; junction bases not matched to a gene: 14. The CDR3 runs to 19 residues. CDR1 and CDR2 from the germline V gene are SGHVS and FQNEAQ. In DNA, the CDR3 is TGTGCCAGCAGCCAAGATTTAGCGGGGGGGGGTCGTCGCACAGATACGCAGTATTTT. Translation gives CASSQDLAGGGRRTDTQYF.

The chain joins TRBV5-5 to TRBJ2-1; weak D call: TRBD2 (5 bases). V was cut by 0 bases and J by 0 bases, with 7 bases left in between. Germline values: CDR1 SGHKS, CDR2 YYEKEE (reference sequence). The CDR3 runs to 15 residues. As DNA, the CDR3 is TGTGCCAGCAGCTTGGGGGCGGGCTCCTACAATGAGCAGTTCTTC. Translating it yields CASSLGAGSYNEQFF.

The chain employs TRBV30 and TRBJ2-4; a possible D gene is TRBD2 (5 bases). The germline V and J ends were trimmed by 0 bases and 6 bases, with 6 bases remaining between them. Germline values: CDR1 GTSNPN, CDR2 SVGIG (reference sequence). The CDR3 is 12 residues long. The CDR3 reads CAWSVLGNIQYF. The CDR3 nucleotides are TGTGCCTGGAGTGTACTAGGAAACATTCAGTACTTC.

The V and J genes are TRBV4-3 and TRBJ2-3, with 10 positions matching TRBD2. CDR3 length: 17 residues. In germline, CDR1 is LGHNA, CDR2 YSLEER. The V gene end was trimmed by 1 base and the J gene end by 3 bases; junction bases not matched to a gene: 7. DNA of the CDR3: TGCGCCAGCAGCCAAGGGCTAGCGGGAGATCTGACAGATACGCAGTATTTT. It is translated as CASSQGLAGDLTDTQYF.

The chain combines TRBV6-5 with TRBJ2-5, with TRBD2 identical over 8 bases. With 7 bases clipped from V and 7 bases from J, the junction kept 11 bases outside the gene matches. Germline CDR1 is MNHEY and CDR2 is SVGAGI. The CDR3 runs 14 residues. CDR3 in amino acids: CASTPGGAVGTQYF. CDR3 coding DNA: TGTGCCAGCACCCCCGGGGGGGCCGTCGGGACCCAGTACTTC.

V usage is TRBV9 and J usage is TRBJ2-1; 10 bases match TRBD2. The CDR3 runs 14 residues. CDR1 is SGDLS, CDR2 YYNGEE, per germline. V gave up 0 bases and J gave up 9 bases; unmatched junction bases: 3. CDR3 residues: CASSVEAGGGEQFF. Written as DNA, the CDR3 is TGTGCCAGCAGCGTAGAAGCGGGAGGGGGTGAGCAGTTCTTC.

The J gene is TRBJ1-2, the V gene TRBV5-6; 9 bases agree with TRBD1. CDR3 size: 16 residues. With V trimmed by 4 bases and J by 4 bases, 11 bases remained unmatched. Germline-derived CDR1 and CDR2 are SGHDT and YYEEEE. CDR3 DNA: TGTGCCAGCAGCGTTCAGCGGGGACAGGGTAGCTATGGCTACACCTTC. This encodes CASSVQRGQGSYGYTF.

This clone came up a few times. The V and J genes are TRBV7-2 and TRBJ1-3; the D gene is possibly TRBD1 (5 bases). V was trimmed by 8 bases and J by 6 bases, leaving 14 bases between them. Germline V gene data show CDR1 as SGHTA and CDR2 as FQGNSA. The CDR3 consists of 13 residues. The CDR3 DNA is TGTGCCAGCCTTATATCCAGGGAAAACACCATATATTTT. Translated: CASLISRENTIYF.

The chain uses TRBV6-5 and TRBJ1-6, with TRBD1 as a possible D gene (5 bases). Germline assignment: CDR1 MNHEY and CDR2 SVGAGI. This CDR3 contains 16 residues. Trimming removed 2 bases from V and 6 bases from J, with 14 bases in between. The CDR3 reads CASSYQGATSNSPLHF. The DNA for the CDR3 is TGTGCCAGCAGTTACCAGGGTGCTACCTCTAATTCACCCCTCCACTTT.

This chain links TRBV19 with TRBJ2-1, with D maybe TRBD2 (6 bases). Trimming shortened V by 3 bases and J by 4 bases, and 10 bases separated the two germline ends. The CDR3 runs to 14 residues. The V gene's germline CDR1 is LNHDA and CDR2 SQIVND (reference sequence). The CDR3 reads CASSIQRGYNEQFF. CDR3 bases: TGTGCCAGTAGTATCCAACGGGGGTACAATGAGCAGTTCTTC.

CDR3 bases: TGTGCCAGCGGCCGTATTCAAGAGACCCAGTACTTC. Protein sequence: CASGRIQETQYF. The chain combines TRBV7-2 with TRBJ2-5; no firm D call. With 8 bases removed from V and 2 bases from J, the gap between germline ends came to 9 bases. CDR1 is SGHTA and CDR2 is FQGNSA in the germline V gene. The CDR3 is 12 residues long.

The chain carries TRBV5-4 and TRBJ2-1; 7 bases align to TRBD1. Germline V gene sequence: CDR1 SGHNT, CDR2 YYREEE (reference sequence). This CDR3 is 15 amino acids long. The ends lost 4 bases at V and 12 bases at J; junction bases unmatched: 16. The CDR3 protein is CASSQDRSTTRTQFF. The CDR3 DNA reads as TGTGCCAGCAGCCAGGACAGGAGCACTACGAGGACGCAGTTCTTC.

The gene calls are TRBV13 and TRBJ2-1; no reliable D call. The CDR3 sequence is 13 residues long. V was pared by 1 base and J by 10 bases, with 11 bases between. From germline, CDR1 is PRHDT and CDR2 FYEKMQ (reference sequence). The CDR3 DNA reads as TGTGCCAGCAGCTTAGACAAAATGCAAGAGCAGTTCTTC. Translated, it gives CASSLDKMQEQFF.

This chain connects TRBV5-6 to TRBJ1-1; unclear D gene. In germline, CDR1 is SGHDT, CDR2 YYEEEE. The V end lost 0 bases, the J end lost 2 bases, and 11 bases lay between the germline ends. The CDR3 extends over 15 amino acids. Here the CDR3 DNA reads TGTGCCAGCAGCTTGGCTGAGCCTTCCAACACTGAAGCTTTCTTT. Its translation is CASSLAEPSNTEAFF.

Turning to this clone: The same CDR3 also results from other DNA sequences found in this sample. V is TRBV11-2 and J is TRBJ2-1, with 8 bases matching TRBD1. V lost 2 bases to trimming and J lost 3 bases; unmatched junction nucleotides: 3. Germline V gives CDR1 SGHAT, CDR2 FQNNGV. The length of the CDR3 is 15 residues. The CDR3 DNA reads TGTGCCAGCAGCTTAAGACAGGGGATCTACAATGAGCAGTTCTTC. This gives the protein CASSLRQGIYNEQFF.

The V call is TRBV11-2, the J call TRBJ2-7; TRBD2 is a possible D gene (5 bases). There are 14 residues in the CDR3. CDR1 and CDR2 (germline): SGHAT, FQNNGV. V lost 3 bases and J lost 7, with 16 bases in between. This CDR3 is CASSFREQAREQYF. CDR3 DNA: TGTGCCAGCAGCTTCCGGGAACAAGCGAGGGAGCAGTACTTC.

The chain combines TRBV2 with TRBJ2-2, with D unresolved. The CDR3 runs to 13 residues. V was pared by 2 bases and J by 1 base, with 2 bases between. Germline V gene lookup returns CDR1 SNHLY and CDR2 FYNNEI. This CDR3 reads CASSEQNTGELFF. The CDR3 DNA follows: TGTGCCAGCAGTGAACAGAACACCGGGGAGCTGTTTTTT.